This T cell receptor beta chain was recorded in a study of CD8 T cells in Susac syndrome. Sequencing targeted TCR beta in T cells from blood (CD8+ and CD4+). Random hexamers primed reverse transcription of about 0.5 to 1 ug RNA. MiXCR, applied by TCRdb to the immunoSEQ multiplex PCR reads, yields one record per CDR3 protein. Of some 150,000 distinct CDR3 sequences in the sample, approximately 94% are singletons; the top ten hold 0.084%. Sequences were obtained from CD4+ T cells from PBMCs. The sequence was obtained from a human donor in good health.

The CDR3 bases are TGCAGTGCTCTAGACATATACGAGCAGTACTTC. Protein product: CSALDIYEQYF. The genes are TRBV20-1 and TRBJ2-7; D not certain. CDR1 is DFQATT, CDR2 SNEGSKA, per germline (reference sequence). The V gene lost 5 bases and the J gene lost 4 bases, with 9 bases spanning the gap. The CDR3 loop spans 11 amino acids.